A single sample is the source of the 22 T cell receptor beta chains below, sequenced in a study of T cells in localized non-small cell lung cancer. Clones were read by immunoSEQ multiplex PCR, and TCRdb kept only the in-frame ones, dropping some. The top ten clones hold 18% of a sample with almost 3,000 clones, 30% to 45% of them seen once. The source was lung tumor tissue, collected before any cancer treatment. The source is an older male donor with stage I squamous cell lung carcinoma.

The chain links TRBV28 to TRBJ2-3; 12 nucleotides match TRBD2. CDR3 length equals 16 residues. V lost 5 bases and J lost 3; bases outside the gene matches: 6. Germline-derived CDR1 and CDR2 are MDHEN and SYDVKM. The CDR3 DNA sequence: TGTGCCAGCAGTCAGACTAGCGGGAGTTGGACAGATACGCAGTATTTT. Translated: CASSQTSGSWTDTQYF.

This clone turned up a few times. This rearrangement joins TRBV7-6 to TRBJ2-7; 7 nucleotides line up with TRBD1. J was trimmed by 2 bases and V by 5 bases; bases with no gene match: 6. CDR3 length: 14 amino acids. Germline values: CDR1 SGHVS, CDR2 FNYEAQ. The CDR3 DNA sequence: TGTGCCAGCAGCGCGCCACAGGGGACCTACGAGCAGTACTTC. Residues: CASSAPQGTYEQYF.

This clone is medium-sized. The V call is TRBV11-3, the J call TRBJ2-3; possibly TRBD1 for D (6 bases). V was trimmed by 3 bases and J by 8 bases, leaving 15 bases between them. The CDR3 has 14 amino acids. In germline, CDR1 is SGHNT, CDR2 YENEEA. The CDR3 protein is CASSLGAGVATQYF. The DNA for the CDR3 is TGTGCCAGCAGCTTGGGGGCAGGGGTAGCTACGCAGTATTTT.

The CDR3 sequence is CASSISPGRKGSYNEQFF. In DNA form, the CDR3 reads TGTGCCAGTAGTATATCACCCGGGAGGAAGGGGTCCTACAATGAGCAGTTCTTC. The chain couples TRBV19 to TRBJ2-1; TRBD2 agrees at 7 bases. The V gene end was trimmed by 2 bases and the J gene end by 1 base; junction bases not matched to a gene: 11. The CDR3 runs 18 residues. Germline values: CDR1 LNHDA, CDR2 SQIVND (reference sequence).

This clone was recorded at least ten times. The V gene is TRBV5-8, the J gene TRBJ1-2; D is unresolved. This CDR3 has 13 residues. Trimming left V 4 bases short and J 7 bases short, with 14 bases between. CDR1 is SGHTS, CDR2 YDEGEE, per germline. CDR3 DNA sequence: TGTGCCAGCAGCCCACCGGGAGTTGGTGGCTACACCTTC. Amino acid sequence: CASSPPGVGGYTF.

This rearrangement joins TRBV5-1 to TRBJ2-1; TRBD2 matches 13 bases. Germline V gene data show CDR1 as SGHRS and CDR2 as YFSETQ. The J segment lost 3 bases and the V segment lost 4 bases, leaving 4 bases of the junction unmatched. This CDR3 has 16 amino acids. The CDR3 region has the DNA TGCGCCAGCAGCCTGGGACTAGCGGGATACTACAATGAGCAGTTCTTC. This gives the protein CASSLGLAGYYNEQFF.

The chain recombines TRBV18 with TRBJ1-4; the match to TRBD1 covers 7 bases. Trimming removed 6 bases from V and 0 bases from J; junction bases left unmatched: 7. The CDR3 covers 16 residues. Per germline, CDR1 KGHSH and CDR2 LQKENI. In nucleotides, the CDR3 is TGTGCCAGCTCCCCTCTCGACAGGGCAACTAATGAAAAACTGTTTTTT. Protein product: CASSPLDRATNEKLFF.

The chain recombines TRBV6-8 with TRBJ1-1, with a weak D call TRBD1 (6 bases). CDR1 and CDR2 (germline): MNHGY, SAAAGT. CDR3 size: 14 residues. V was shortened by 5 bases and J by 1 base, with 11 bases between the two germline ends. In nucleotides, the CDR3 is TGTGCCAGCAGTCCTTCACAGGGGAACACTGAAGCTTTCTTT. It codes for CASSPSQGNTEAFF.

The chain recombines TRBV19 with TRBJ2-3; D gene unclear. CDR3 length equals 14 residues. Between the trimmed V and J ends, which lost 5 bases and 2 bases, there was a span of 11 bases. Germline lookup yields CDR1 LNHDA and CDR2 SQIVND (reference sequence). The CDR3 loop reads CASSPLLSTDTQYF. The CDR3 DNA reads TGTGCCAGTAGTCCGCTTCTCTCCACAGATACGCAGTATTTT.

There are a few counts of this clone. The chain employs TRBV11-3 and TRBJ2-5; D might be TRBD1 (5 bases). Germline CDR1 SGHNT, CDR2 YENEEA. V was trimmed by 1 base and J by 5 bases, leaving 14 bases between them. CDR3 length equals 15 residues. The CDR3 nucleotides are TGTGCCAGCAGCTTAGTAGGGGAAGCCGGGGAGACCCAGTACTTC. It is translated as CASSLVGEAGETQYF. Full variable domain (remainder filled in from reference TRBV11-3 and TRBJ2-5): EAGVVQSPRYKIIEKKQPVAFWCNPISGHNTLYWYLQNLGQGPELLIRYENEEAVDDSQLPKDRFSAERLKGVDSTLKIQPAELGDSAVYLCASSLVGEAGETQYFGPGTRLLVL.

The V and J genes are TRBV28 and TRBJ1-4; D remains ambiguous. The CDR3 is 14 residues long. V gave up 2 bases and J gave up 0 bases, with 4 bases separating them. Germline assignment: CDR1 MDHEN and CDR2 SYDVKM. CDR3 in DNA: TGTGCCAGCAGTTTACAGACAACTAATGAAAAACTGTTTTTT. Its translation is CASSLQTTNEKLFF.

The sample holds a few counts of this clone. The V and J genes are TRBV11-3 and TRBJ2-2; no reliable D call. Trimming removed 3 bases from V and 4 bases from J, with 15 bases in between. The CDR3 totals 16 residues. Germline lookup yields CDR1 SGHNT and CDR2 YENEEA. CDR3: CASSLRFRQTTGELFF. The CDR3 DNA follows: TGTGCCAGCAGCTTGAGGTTCCGGCAAACCACCGGGGAGCTGTTTTTT.

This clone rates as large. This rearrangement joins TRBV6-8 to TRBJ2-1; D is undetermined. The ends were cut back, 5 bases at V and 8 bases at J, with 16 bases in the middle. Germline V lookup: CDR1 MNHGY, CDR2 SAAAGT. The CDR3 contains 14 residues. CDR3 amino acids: CASSLGSRQDEQFF. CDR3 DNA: TGTGCCAGCAGTCTGGGATCTCGGCAGGATGAGCAGTTCTTC.

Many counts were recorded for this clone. The CDR3 is CASSSEGTLADTQYF. The CDR3 DNA sequence: TGTGCCAGCAGCTCAGAGGGGACCCTGGCAGATACGCAGTATTTT. The rearrangement uses TRBV11-3 and TRBJ2-3; the D call may be TRBD1 or TRBD2 (5 bases each). The V end was cut by 4 bases, the J end by 4 bases, with 15 bases between. The CDR3 has 15 residues. Looked up from germline, CDR1 is SGHNT and CDR2 is YENEEA.

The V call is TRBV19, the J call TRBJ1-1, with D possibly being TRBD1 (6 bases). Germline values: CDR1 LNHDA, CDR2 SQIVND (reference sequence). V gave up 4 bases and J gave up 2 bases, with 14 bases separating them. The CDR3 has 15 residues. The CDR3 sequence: CASSTIQGTNTEAFF. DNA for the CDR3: TGTGCCAGTAGTACCATCCAGGGGACCAACACTGAAGCTTTCTTT.

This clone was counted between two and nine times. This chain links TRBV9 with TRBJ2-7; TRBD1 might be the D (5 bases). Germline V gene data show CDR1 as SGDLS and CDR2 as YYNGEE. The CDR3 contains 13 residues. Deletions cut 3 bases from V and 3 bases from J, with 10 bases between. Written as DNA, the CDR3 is TGTGCCAGCAGCGACGTGACAGTCTACGAGCAGTACTTC. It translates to CASSDVTVYEQYF.

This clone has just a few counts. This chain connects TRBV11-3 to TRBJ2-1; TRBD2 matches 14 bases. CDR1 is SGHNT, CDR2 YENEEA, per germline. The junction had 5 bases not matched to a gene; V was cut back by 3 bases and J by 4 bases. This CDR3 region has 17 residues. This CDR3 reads CASSFRLAGGGYNEQFF. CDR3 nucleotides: TGTGCCAGCAGCTTCCGACTAGCGGGAGGGGGGTACAATGAGCAGTTCTTC.

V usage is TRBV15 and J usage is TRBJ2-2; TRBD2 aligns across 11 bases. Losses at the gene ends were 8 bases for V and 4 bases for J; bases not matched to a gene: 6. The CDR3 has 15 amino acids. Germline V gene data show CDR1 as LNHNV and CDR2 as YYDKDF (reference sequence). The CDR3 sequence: CATSLAGGFTGELFF. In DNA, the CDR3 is TGTGCCACCTCATTAGCGGGAGGGTTCACCGGGGAGCTGTTTTTT.

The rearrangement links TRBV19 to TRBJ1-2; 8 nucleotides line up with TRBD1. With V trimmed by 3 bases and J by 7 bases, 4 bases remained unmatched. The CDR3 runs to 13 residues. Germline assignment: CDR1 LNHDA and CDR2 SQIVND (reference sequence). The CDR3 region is CASSIGTGGGYTF. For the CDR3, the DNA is TGTGCCAGTAGTATCGGGACAGGAGGTGGCTACACCTTC.

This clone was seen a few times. CDR3 DNA: TGTGCCAGCAGCCCGACAGGGGGGACTGGAAACACCATATATTTT. This codes for CASSPTGGTGNTIYF. This chain uses TRBV11-3 with TRBJ1-3; 9 bases are shared with TRBD1. Trimming at V came to 5 bases and at J to 2 bases, leaving 4 bases not matched to a gene. Germline values: CDR1 SGHNT, CDR2 YENEEA. This CDR3 has 15 residues.

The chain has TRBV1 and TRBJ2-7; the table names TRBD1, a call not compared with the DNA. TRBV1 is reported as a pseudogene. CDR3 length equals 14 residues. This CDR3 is CASSQEAGVGEQYF. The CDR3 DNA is TGCGCCAGCAGCCAAGAGGCAGGGGTGGGCGAGCAGTACTTC.

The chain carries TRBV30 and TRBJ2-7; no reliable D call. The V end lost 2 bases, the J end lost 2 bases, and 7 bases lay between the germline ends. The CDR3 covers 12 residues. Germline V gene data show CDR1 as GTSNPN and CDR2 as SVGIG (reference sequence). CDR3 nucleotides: TGTGCCTGGAGTATACTCGCCTACGAGCAGTACTTC. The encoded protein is CAWSILAYEQYF.